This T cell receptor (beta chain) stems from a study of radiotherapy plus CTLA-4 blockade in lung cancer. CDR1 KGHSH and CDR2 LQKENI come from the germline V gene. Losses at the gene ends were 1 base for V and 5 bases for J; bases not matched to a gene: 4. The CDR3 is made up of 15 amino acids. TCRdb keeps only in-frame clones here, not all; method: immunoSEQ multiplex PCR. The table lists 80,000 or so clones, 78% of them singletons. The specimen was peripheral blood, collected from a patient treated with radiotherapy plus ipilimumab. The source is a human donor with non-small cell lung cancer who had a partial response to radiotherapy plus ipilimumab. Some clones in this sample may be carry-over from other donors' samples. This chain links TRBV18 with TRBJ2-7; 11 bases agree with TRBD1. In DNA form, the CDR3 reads TGTGCCAGCTCACCACGGACAGGGGGCATTAACGAGCAGTACTTC. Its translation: CASSPRTGGINEQYF.